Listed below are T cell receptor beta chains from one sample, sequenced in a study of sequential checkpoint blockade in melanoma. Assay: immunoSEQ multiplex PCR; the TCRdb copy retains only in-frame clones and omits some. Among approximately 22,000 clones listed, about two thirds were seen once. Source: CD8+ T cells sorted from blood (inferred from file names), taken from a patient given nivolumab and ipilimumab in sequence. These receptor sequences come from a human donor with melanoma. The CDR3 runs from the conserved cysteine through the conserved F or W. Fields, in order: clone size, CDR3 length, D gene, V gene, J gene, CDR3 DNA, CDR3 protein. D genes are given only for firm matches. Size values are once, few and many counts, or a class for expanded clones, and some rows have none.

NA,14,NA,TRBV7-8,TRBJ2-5,TGTGCCAGCAGCTTAGACAGGGTACAAGAGACCCAGTACTTC,CASSLDRVQETQYF
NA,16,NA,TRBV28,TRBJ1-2,TGTGCCAGCAGTTTAAAAGTCGGACTCTATAACTATGGCTACACCTTC,CASSLKVGLYNYGYTF
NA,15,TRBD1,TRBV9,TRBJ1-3,TGTGCCAGCAGCGTAGAAGGGACAGCTGGAAACACCATATATTTT,CASSVEGTAGNTIYF
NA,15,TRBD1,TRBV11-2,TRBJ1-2,TGTGCCAGCAGCCATACTGACAGGGGAGGCTATGGCTACACCTTC,CASSHTDRGGYGYTF
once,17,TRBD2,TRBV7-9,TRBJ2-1,TGTGCCAGCAGCACCCACTACACTAGCGGGGGGGCGAATGAGCAGTTCTTC,CASSTHYTSGGANEQFF
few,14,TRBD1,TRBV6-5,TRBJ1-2,TGTGCCAGCAGTGAGGCCGGGACAGTCTATGGCTACACCTTC,CASSEAGTVYGYTF
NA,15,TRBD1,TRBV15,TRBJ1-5,TGTGCCACCAGCCTTGACAGGGGACCGGGACAGCCCCAGCATTTT,CATSLDRGPGQPQHF
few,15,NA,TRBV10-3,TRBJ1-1,TGTGCCATCAGTGAAAGCGGCCCCTTGGGAGGTGAAGCTTTCTTT,CAISESGPLGGEAFF
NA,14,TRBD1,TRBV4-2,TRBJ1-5,TGTGCCAGCAGCCCCGGGACAGGGAGTCAGCCCCAGCATTTT,CASSPGTGSQPQHF
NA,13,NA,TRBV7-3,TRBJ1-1,TGTGCCAGCAGCTTAACGTCCAGGGCTGGGGCTTTCTTT,CASSLTSRAGAFF
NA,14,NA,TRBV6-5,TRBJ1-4,TGTGCCACGAATACAGGATCAACTAATGAAAAACTGTTTTTT,CATNTGSTNEKLFF
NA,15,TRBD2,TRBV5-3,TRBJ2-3,TGCGCCAGCAGCCTAGTCGGGGGGGGCACAGATACGCAGTATTTT,CASSLVGGGTDTQYF
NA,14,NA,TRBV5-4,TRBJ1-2,TGTGCCAGCAGCTTGGGGTCAGGCTACTATGGCTACACCTTC,CASSLGSGYYGYTF
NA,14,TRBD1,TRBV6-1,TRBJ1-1,TGTGCCAGCAGTGGGAGAGGGGGCGTCCCTGAAGCTTTCTTT,CASSGRGGVPEAFF
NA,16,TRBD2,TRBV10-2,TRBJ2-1,TGCGCCAGCAGTGAGTCGGCGGGGGGGCCGGGTAATGAGCAGTTCTTC,CASSESAGGPGNEQFF
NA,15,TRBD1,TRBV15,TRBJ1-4,TGTGCCACCAGCAGCTACCGGACAGGGACTGAAAAACTGTTTTTT,CATSSYRTGTEKLFF
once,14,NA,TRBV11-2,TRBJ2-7,TGTGCCAGCAGCTTAAGCGTGAGCTCCTACGAGCAGTACTTC,CASSLSVSSYEQYF
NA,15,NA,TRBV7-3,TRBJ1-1,TGTGCCAGCAGCTTACACGGCGCGGGAGGAACTGAAGCTTTCTTT,CASSLHGAGGTEAFF
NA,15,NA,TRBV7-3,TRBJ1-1,TGTGCCAGCAGCTTAATCCAGGGCCCTATGGGTGAAGCTTTCTTT,CASSLIQGPMGEAFF
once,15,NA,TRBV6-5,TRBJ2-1,TGTGCCAGCAGTTTAGGAGGGGCGTCCTACAATGAGCAGTTCTTC,CASSLGGASYNEQFF
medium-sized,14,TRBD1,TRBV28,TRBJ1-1,TGTGCCAGCAGGGATACAGGGGAGAACACTGAAGCTTTCTTT,CASRDTGENTEAFF
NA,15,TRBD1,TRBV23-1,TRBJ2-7,TGCGCCAGCAGTCAACCCGGGACAGGGGACTACGAGCAGTACTTC,CASSQPGTGDYEQYF
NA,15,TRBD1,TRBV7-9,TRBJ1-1,TGTGCCAGCAGCTTAGATTCGGGACAGTCCTTTGAAGCTTTCTTT,CASSLDSGQSFEAFF
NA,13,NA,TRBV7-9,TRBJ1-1,TGTGCCAGCAGTATCGACAGGTACACTGAAGCTTTCTTT,CASSIDRYTEAFF
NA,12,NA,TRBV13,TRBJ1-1,TGTGCCAGCAGCTTCGGGGGCACTGAAGCTTTCTTT,CASSFGGTEAFF
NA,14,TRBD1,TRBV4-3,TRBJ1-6,TGCGCCAGCAGCCCCGGGACAGGCCCCTCACCCCTCCACTTT,CASSPGTGPSPLHF
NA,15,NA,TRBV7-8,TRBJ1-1,TGTGCCAGCAGCTTAGTCCGGGGAGGGGACACTGAAGCTTTCTTT,CASSLVRGGDTEAFF
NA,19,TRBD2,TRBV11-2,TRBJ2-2,TGTGCCAGCAGCCCCTCCCCCGAAGCGGGGGGGCCTTTACCGGGGGAGCTGTTTTTT,CASSPSPEAGGPLPGELFF
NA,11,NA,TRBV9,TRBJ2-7,TGTGCCAGCAGCTCCGGCTACGAGCAGTACTTC,CASSSGYEQYF
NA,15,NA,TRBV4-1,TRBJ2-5,TGCGCCAGCAGCCAAGTACTAGCACCTGGGGAGACCCAGTACTTC,CASSQVLAPGETQYF
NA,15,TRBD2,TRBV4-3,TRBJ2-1,TGCGCCAGCAGCCAGGGCTCGGGGGAGGGAAATGAGCAGTTCTTC,CASSQGSGEGNEQFF
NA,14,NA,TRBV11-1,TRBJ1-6,TGTGCCAGCAGCCCCGGACGGGGGAATTCACCCCTCCACTTT,CASSPGRGNSPLHF
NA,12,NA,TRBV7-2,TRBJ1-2,TGTGCCAGCAGCTTCACAGGGTACGGCTACACCTTC,CASSFTGYGYTF
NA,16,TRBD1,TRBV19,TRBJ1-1,TGTGCCAGTAGTATTTTACCGGGACAGGGGAACACTGAAGCTTTCTTT,CASSILPGQGNTEAFF